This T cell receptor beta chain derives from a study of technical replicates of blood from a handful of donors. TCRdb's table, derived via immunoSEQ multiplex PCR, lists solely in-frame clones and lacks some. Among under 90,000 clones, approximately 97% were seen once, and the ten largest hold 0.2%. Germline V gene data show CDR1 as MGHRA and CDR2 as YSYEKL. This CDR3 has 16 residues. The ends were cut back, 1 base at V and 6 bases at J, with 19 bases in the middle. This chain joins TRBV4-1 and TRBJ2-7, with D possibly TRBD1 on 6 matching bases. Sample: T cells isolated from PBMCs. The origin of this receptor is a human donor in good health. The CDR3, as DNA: TGCGCCAGCAGCCAAGGACTCAGGGGTCGTCTTCGCGAGCAGTACTTC. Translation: CASSQGLRGRLREQYF.